The 9 T cell receptor beta chains given below trace back to one sample, sequenced in a study of PD-1 blockade in mismatch repair-deficient tumors. Sequencing was performed with immunoSEQ multiplex PCR; in TCRdb, only in-frame clones are kept and a portion is missing. The sample has more than 15,000 clones; more than 65% are singletons. The sequenced sample was PBMCs, obtained 4 weeks after starting pembrolizumab. These receptors were obtained from an adult with mismatch repair-deficient cancer.

CDR3 region: CASSLNRGETQYF. CDR3 DNA sequence: TGTGCCAGTTCCTTGAACAGGGGAGAGACCCAGTACTTC. This chain links TRBV19 with TRBJ2-5, with 7 positions matching TRBD1. The junction had 7 bases not matched to a gene; V was cut back by 8 bases and J by 4 bases. Germline V CDR1 and CDR2: LNHDA, SQIVND (reference sequence). CDR3 length: 13 residues.

The J gene is TRBJ2-7, the V gene TRBV4-2; D might be TRBD2 (7 bases). Germline CDR1 is LGHNA and CDR2 is YNFKEQ. This CDR3 region has 15 residues. With 2 bases removed from V and 0 bases from J, the gap between germline ends came to 11 bases. The CDR3: CASSQNRGGSYEQYF. The CDR3 DNA follows: TGTGCCAGCAGCCAAAATAGGGGGGGCTCCTACGAGCAGTACTTC.

The chain combines TRBV6-5 with TRBJ1-1, with D unresolved. Trimming left V 5 bases short and J 0 bases short, with 7 bases between. The CDR3 has 13 amino acids. Germline V gene lookup returns CDR1 MNHEY and CDR2 SVGAGI. The CDR3 is CASSPSMNTEAFF. DNA of the CDR3: TGTGCCAGCAGTCCCAGTATGAACACTGAAGCTTTCTTT.

This clone was picked up a small number of times. The CDR3 nucleotides read TGCAGCGGGAGACAGGGTAGCTCCTACGAGCAGTACTTC. As protein: CSGRQGSSYEQYF. V is TRBV29-1 and J is TRBJ2-7; 7 bases fit TRBD1. From germline, CDR1 is SQVTM and CDR2 ANQGSEA. This CDR3 has 13 amino acids. Trimming removed 7 bases from V and 0 bases from J; junction bases left unmatched: 6.

This clone was found a few times. This chain joins TRBV19 and TRBJ2-7; D perhaps matches TRBD1 (6 bases). This CDR3 spans 14 amino acids. The germline V gene has CDR1 LNHDA and CDR2 SQIVND (reference sequence). Deletions cut 5 bases from V and 2 bases from J, with 13 bases between. CDR3 in DNA: TGTGCCAGTAGTCCTACAGGGTCTCCCTACGAGCAGTACTTC. This encodes CASSPTGSPYEQYF.

This clone was found a few times. The chain couples TRBV5-1 to TRBJ2-7; D possibly corresponds to TRBD2 (6 bases). The CDR3 runs 11 residues. V shed 3 bases and J shed 8 bases, with 9 bases lying between them. In germline, CDR1 is SGHRS, CDR2 YFSETQ. CDR3: CASSWGVQQYF. The CDR3 DNA follows: TGCGCCAGCAGCTGGGGGGTTCAGCAGTACTTC.

The chain recombines TRBV7-3 with TRBJ1-2; unclear D gene. This CDR3 spans 15 amino acids. Germline CDR1 is SGHTA and CDR2 is FQGTGA. Deletions cut 5 bases from V and 3 bases from J, with 16 bases between. Written as DNA, the CDR3 is TGTGCCAGCAGCCCCACCTCGTTTGACTACTATGGCTACACCTTC. Translation: CASSPTSFDYYGYTF.

The V call is TRBV2, the J call TRBJ2-7, with a tentative D call TRBD2 (6 bases). Trimming stripped 6 bases from V and 3 bases from J, with 9 bases between. In germline, CDR1 is SNHLY, CDR2 FYNNEI. The CDR3 is 12 residues long. The CDR3, as DNA: TGTGCCAGCAGCGGGCGGGGCTACGAGCAGTACTTC. Translating gives CASSGRGYEQYF.

This clone has a handful of counts. This rearrangement joins TRBV9 to TRBJ2-7; 10 nucleotides agree with TRBD1. Germline V gives CDR1 SGDLS, CDR2 YYNGEE. The CDR3 is made up of 16 amino acids. V dropped 0 bases and J dropped 2; count of bases not matched to a gene: 5. DNA of the CDR3: TGTGCCAGCAGCGTAGGGGGACAGGGGTTCCCCTACGAGCAGTACTTC. This translates into CASSVGGQGFPYEQYF. Variable domain in full (rest from reference TRBV9 and TRBJ2-7): DSGVTQTPKHLITATGQRVTLRCSPRSGDLSVYWYQQSLDQGLQFLIQYYNGEERAKGNILERFSAQQFPDLHSELNLSSLELGDSALYFCASSVGGQGFPYEQYFGPGTRLTVT.